The 27 T cell receptor beta chains below all came from one sample that was sequenced in a study of blood T cell repertoires in COVID-19. Sequenced by immunoSEQ multiplex PCR; TCRdb stores in-frame clones only, minus some. Seen here are some 120,000 clones, approximately 84% observed once, and the top ten hold over 6%. Sequenced material: peripheral blood. These TCRs come from a man aged 65-85 years with active or convalescent COVID-19.

The V and J genes are TRBV12-3 or TRBV12-4 and TRBJ1-4; 10 positions match TRBD1. Unmatched junction bases numbered 2, after V lost 8 bases and J lost 5 bases. The CDR3 has 13 amino acids. The CDR3 DNA reads TGTGCCAGCCGGGACAGGGGAAATGAAAAACTGTTTTTT. The encoded protein is CASRDRGNEKLFF.

This chain uses TRBV10-3 with TRBJ2-3, with D perhaps matching TRBD1 (6 bases). The CDR3 has 14 amino acids. V was cut by 6 bases and J by 1 base, with 11 bases left in between. The germline gives CDR1 ENHRY, CDR2 SYGVKD. The chain's CDR3 is CAIRVGQRTDTQYF. Written as DNA, the CDR3 is TGTGCCATCAGGGTTGGACAGCGCACAGATACGCAGTATTTT.

V and J are TRBV12-5 and TRBJ1-2, with 9 bases fitting TRBD1. CDR3 size: 13 residues. V trimming: 3 bases; J trimming: 6 bases; junction bases outside the gene matches: 2. Germline V gene sequence: CDR1 LGHNT, CDR2 FRNRAP. CDR3 residues: CASGFGTGNGYTF. The DNA for the CDR3 is TGTGCTAGTGGTTTCGGGACAGGGAATGGCTACACCTTC.

In this sample, this clone turned up once. The chain recombines TRBV11-3 with TRBJ2-1; TRBD2 matches 10 bases. The germline CDR1 and CDR2 sequences are SGHNT and YENEEA. The V gene end was trimmed by 4 bases and the J gene end by 6 bases; junction bases not matched to a gene: 15. This CDR3 is built from 18 residues. In DNA form, the CDR3 reads TGTGCCAGCAGCTCCCCCGTGGGGCTAGCGGGAGTTGCCAATGAGCAGTTCTTC. Amino acid sequence: CASSSPVGLAGVANEQFF.

The V gene is TRBV2, the J gene TRBJ2-5; TRBD2 matches 8 bases. The trim removed 6 bases at V and 0 bases at J, leaving 12 bases unmatched. Germline V gene lookup returns CDR1 SNHLY and CDR2 FYNNEI. This CDR3 contains 17 residues. The CDR3 protein is CASSLGLAVKYQETQYF. The DNA of the CDR3 is TGTGCCAGCAGCCTCGGACTAGCAGTTAAGTACCAAGAGACCCAGTACTTC.

V is TRBV6-2 or TRBV6-3 and J is TRBJ2-1; D is uncertain. Germline CDR1 and CDR2: MNHEY and SVGEGT. V lost 6 bases to trimming and J lost 9 bases, with 21 bases between them. The CDR3 extends over 15 amino acids. The CDR3 is CASSPRSALVGEQFF. Here the CDR3 DNA reads TGTGCCAGCAGCCCGAGAAGCGCCCTGGTCGGTGAGCAGTTCTTC.

The V and J genes are TRBV6-5 and TRBJ2-1, with TRBD2 identical over 11 bases. This CDR3 is 15 amino acids long. V lost 6 bases and J lost 2; bases outside the gene matches: 3. CDR1 is MNHEY and CDR2 is SVGAGI in the germline V gene. The CDR3 loop reads CASSGSGGAYNEQFF. CDR3 DNA sequence: TGTGCCAGCAGCGGTAGCGGGGGGGCCTACAATGAGCAGTTCTTC.

Points on this clone: This same CDR3 is encoded by further DNA sequences in the sample. The chain employs TRBV28 and TRBJ1-2; a weak D match, TRBD1 (5 bases). CDR3 length equals 12 residues. Germline CDR1 and CDR2: MDHEN and SYDVKM. Trimming took 5 bases from V and 1 from J, leaving 5 bases between them. This chain's CDR3 is CASSQGNYGYTF. DNA of the CDR3: TGTGCCAGCAGTCAGGGTAACTATGGCTACACCTTC.

The chain carries TRBV28 and TRBJ1-6; 10 nucleotides match TRBD1. V was pared by 5 bases and J by 10 bases, with 5 bases of the junction left unmatched. Germline-derived CDR1 and CDR2 are MDHEN and SYDVKM. This CDR3 spans 14 amino acids. CDR3 DNA: TGTGCCAGCAGTCTCGGACAGGGGGTCTCACCCCTCCACTTT. This codes for CASSLGQGVSPLHF.

This chain connects TRBV15 to TRBJ1-1, with D unresolved. The V gene lost 1 base and the J gene lost 0 bases, with 9 bases spanning the gap. Germline V CDR1 and CDR2: LNHNV, YYDKDF (reference sequence). This CDR3 is built from 15 residues. CDR3 coding DNA: TGTGCCACCAGCAGAGCGGCAGCGATGAACACTGAAGCTTTCTTT. This encodes CATSRAAAMNTEAFF.

This chain links TRBV6-6 with TRBJ2-6; 12 bases line up with TRBD1. The trim removed 6 bases at V and 1 base at J, leaving 13 bases unmatched. Germline V gene data show CDR1 as MNHNY and CDR2 as SVGAGI (reference sequence). This CDR3 is 20 amino acids long. In DNA, the CDR3 is TGTGCCAGCAGCCCGGGACAGGGGGCCAGAAGTGAGTCTGGGGCCAACGTCCTGACTTTC. Its protein is CASSPGQGARSESGANVLTF.

The rearrangement links TRBV4-2 to TRBJ1-6; D gene ambiguous. CDR3 length equals 15 residues. V lost 4 bases, J lost 0 bases, and 7 bases lay in between. Germline CDR1 LGHNA, CDR2 YNFKEQ. CDR3 protein: CASSLRSSYNSPLHF. The CDR3 DNA reads as TGTGCCAGCAGCCTTCGGAGCTCCTATAATTCACCCCTCCACTTT.

The chain employs TRBV7-8 and TRBJ2-3; 9 positions match TRBD2. Germline V gene lookup returns CDR1 SGHVS and CDR2 FQNEAQ. This CDR3 has 16 amino acids. The trim removed 1 base at V and 5 bases at J, leaving 7 bases unmatched. Written as DNA, the CDR3 is TGTGCCAGCAGCTTAGTGGGCGGGGGGGCCTTAGATACGCAGTATTTT. Translation gives CASSLVGGGALDTQYF. Based on the CDR3 plus reference TRBV7-8 and TRBJ2-3, the full variable domain is GAGVSQSPRYKVAKRGQDVALRCDPISGHVSLFWYQQALGQGPEFLTYFQNEAQLDKSGLPSDRFFAERPEGSVSTLKIQRTQQEDSAVYLCASSLVGGGALDTQYFGPGTRLTVL.

This chain uses TRBV7-9 with TRBJ1-2, with D maybe TRBD1 (6 bases). Germline-derived CDR1 and CDR2 are SEHNR and FQNEAQ (reference sequence). V was pared by 5 bases and J by 4 bases, with 14 bases between. The CDR3 covers 14 residues. CDR3 nucleotides: TGTGCCAGCAGCCCAATAAGGACAGTCTATGGCTACACCTTC. Translated: CASSPIRTVYGYTF.

V usage is TRBV18 and J usage is TRBJ1-2, with 9 bases fitting TRBD1. In germline, CDR1 is KGHSH, CDR2 LQKENI. This CDR3 contains 13 residues. V lost 6 bases, J lost 7 bases, and 6 bases stayed unmatched. CDR3 coding DNA: TGTGCCAGCTCCGGACAGGGGTACGGTGGCTACACCTTC. Translation: CASSGQGYGGYTF.

This sequence joins TRBV18 and TRBJ2-5, with 12 bases identical to TRBD2. CDR1 and CDR2 from the germline V gene are KGHSH and LQKENI. The CDR3 sequence is 16 residues long. V was pared by 4 bases and J by 5 bases, with 8 bases of the junction left unmatched. This CDR3 reads CASSLGLAGIGETQYF. CDR3 sequence (DNA): TGTGCCAGCTCACTTGGACTAGCGGGGATCGGGGAGACCCAGTACTTC. Combining the CDR3 with reference TRBV18 and TRBJ2-5 gives the whole variable domain NAGVMQNPRHLVRRRGQEARLRCSPMKGHSHVYWYRQLPEEGLKFMVYLQKENIIDESGMPKERFSAEFPKEGPSILRIQQVVRGDSAAYFCASSLGLAGIGETQYFGPGTRLLVL.

The chain combines TRBV27 with TRBJ2-7; 7 bases fit TRBD2. V lost 3 bases to trimming and J lost 3 bases; unmatched junction nucleotides: 5. The CDR3 is 14 amino acids. The V gene's germline CDR1 is MNHEY and CDR2 SMNVEV (reference sequence). In nucleotides, the CDR3 is TGTGCCAGCAGTTTGGCAGGGAGGGTCTACGAGCAGTACTTC. It codes for CASSLAGRVYEQYF.

This clone was observed once. The J gene is TRBJ2-7, the V gene TRBV6-2 or TRBV6-3; D gene ambiguous. The V end was cut by 6 bases, the J end by 7 bases, with 13 bases between. Germline CDR1 MNHEY, CDR2 SVGEGT. CDR3 length: 12 amino acids. The CDR3 sequence: CASSPDTREQYF. The CDR3 nucleotides read TGTGCCAGCAGCCCGGATACGAGGGAGCAGTACTTC.

This sequence joins TRBV29-1 and TRBJ1-3, with a weak D call TRBD1 (5 bases). The CDR3 length is 12 residues. The germline V gene encodes CDR1 SQVTM and CDR2 ANQGSEA. For the CDR3, the DNA is TGCTCTGGGGCTGACTCTGGAAACACCATATATTTT. The encoded protein is CSGADSGNTIYF.

The V gene is TRBV7-6, the J gene TRBJ2-7; the match to TRBD2 covers 8 bases. After removal of 0 bases from V and 2 bases from J, the junction contained 6 bases not matched to a gene. This CDR3 region has 16 residues. The germline V gene encodes CDR1 SGHVS and CDR2 FNYEAQ. The CDR3 region is CASSLARGVGPYEQYF. In DNA, the CDR3 is TGTGCCAGCAGCTTAGCGCGGGGGGTGGGGCCCTACGAGCAGTACTTC.

V and J are TRBV7-3 and TRBJ2-2, with D tentatively TRBD1 (8 bases). The CDR3 is made up of 16 amino acids. Germline V gene data show CDR1 as SGHTA and CDR2 as FQGTGA. The ends were cut back, 4 bases at V and 4 bases at J, with 16 bases in the middle. The CDR3 bases are TGTGCCAGCAGCTCCGCTACAGGGGGGGGCACCGGGGAGCTGTTTTTT. Its protein is CASSSATGGGTGELFF.

V is TRBV30 and J is TRBJ1-1, with D unresolved. Germline lookup yields CDR1 GTSNPN and CDR2 SVGIG (reference sequence). This CDR3 has 13 residues. V lost 0 bases and J lost 2, with 7 bases in between. The CDR3 DNA sequence: TGTGCCTGGAGTGTAACAGTAAACACTGAAGCTTTCTTT. Its translation: CAWSVTVNTEAFF.

This rearrangement joins TRBV18 to TRBJ1-2, with 8 bases that match TRBD1. The CDR3 is 15 amino acids. Looked up from germline, CDR1 is KGHSH and CDR2 is LQKENI. J gave up 7 bases and V 2 bases, and 9 bases lay outside the gene matches. The CDR3 coding sequence is TGTGCCAGCTCACCAGGAGCAGGGGGCCGAGGTGGCTACACCTTC. Its translation: CASSPGAGGRGGYTF. The entire variable domain, with the rest obtained from reference TRBV18 and TRBJ1-2, is as follows: NAGVMQNPRHLVRRRGQEARLRCSPMKGHSHVYWYRQLPEEGLKFMVYLQKENIIDESGMPKERFSAEFPKEGPSILRIQQVVRGDSAAYFCASSPGAGGRGGYTFGSGTRLTVV.

The chain employs TRBV3-1 (or the pseudogene TRBV3-2) and TRBJ1-2, with TRBD1 matching 7 bases. The germline V gene encodes CDR1 LGHDT and CDR2 YNNKEL (reference sequence). V dropped 0 bases and J dropped 2; count of bases not matched to a gene: 6. This CDR3 has 16 amino acids. In nucleotides, the CDR3 is TGTGCCAGCAGCCAAGATTGGGGGACAGCCAACTATGGCTACACCTTC. Translation gives CASSQDWGTANYGYTF.

The chain links TRBV18 to TRBJ2-5, with D hard to call. The CDR3 is made up of 13 amino acids. Germline CDR1 and CDR2: KGHSH and LQKENI. V lost 3 bases and J lost 5, with 10 bases in between. Here the CDR3 DNA reads TGTGCCAGCTCACCGTCGCAGGCGGAGACCCAGTACTTC. It codes for CASSPSQAETQYF.

This clone was seen just once. The chain couples TRBV10-3 to TRBJ2-7; D is possibly TRBD1 (5 bases). The germline V and J ends were trimmed by 2 bases and 3 bases, with 11 bases remaining between them. Germline CDR1 ENHRY, CDR2 SYGVKD. The CDR3 has 14 amino acids. The CDR3 DNA reads TGTGCCATCAGTGAGAGGCAGGGAAACTACGAGCAGTACTTC. Translation: CAISERQGNYEQYF.

This chain connects TRBV7-2 to TRBJ2-1; 8 bases are shared with TRBD1. Germline CDR1 reads SGHTA; CDR2 reads FQGNSA. V dropped 3 bases and J dropped 4; count of bases not matched to a gene: 5. The CDR3 is 15 amino acids. CDR3 sequence: CASSFQGAPYNEQFF. CDR3 coding DNA: TGTGCCAGCAGCTTTCAGGGGGCGCCTTACAATGAGCAGTTCTTC.